The 27 T cell receptor beta chains below come from one sample, sequenced in a study of cytomegalovirus exposure and HLA in healthy donors. Sequencing was performed with immunoSEQ multiplex PCR; in TCRdb, only in-frame clones are kept and a portion is missing. The repertoire holds 150,000 to 200,000 clones, with about 84% as singletons. The specimen sequenced was PBMCs. The source of these receptors is a woman aged 18-29 years in good health and CMV-seronegative.

This clone was seen only a few times. V and J are TRBV6-1 and TRBJ2-7, with D possibly matching TRBD1 (6 bases). The V gene lost 5 bases and the J gene lost 1 base, with 9 bases spanning the gap. Germline V gene lookup returns CDR1 MNHNS and CDR2 SASEGT. The CDR3 runs 13 residues. The CDR3 DNA reads TGTGCCAGCAGTTCGACAGGATCCTACGAGCAGTACTTC. Amino acid sequence: CASSSTGSYEQYF.

This sequence joins TRBV19 and TRBJ2-5; 10 bases line up with TRBD2. Germline V lookup: CDR1 LNHDA, CDR2 SQIVND (reference sequence). The CDR3 contains 15 residues. J lost 5 bases, V lost 5 bases, and 8 bases had no gene match. CDR3 in DNA: TGTGCCAGTAGTCGGGCTAGCGGGGGCTCGGAGACCCAGTACTTC. This gives the protein CASSRASGGSETQYF.

This rearrangement joins TRBV14 to TRBJ2-1, with 7 positions matching TRBD1. CDR3 length: 13 amino acids. J was trimmed by 12 bases and V by 4 bases; bases with no gene match: 9. CDR1 SGHDN and CDR2 FVKESK come from the germline V gene. The CDR3 sequence is CASSRDSKSGQFF. The CDR3 region has the DNA TGTGCCAGCAGCCGGGACAGCAAATCAGGGCAGTTCTTC.

This chain uses TRBV18 with TRBJ1-2, with D possibly being TRBD1 (6 bases). The V gene lost 3 bases and the J gene lost 2 bases, with 7 bases spanning the gap. The germline V gene encodes CDR1 KGHSH and CDR2 LQKENI. The CDR3 length is 13 residues. In nucleotides, the CDR3 is TGTGCCAGCTCACCGCAGGGGAACTATGGCTACACCTTC. Amino acids: CASSPQGNYGYTF.

In this sample, this clone turned up a few times. The rearrangement links TRBV2 to TRBJ2-7; 7 bases fit TRBD1. The CDR3 has 16 amino acids. The germline V gene encodes CDR1 SNHLY and CDR2 FYNNEI. Trimming at V came to 3 bases and at J to 7 bases, leaving 15 bases not matched to a gene. CDR3: CASSEGRGPQGEEQYF. DNA for the CDR3: TGTGCCAGCAGTGAGGGCAGGGGACCCCAGGGGGAGGAGCAGTACTTC.

The V gene is TRBV5-1, the J gene TRBJ2-1, with D perhaps matching TRBD2 (6 bases). The V end lost 2 bases, the J end lost 0 bases, and 9 bases lay between the germline ends. Germline CDR1 is SGHRS and CDR2 is YFSETQ. CDR3 size: 15 residues. CDR3 coding DNA: TGCGCCAGCAGCTTAGGCGGGGACTCCTACAATGAGCAGTTCTTC. Its translation: CASSLGGDSYNEQFF.

Regarding this clone: The sample holds other DNA sequences that translate to the same CDR3. V is TRBV4-1 and J is TRBJ1-1; TRBD1 is a possible D gene (6 bases). CDR1 MGHRA and CDR2 YSYEKL come from the germline V gene. This CDR3 has 14 residues. The ends were cut back, 3 bases at V and 7 bases at J, with 15 bases in the middle. Here the CDR3 DNA reads TGCGCCAGCAGCCATTCACAGGGACTACTTGAAGCTTTCTTT. Residues: CASSHSQGLLEAFF.

The chain links TRBV18 to TRBJ2-3, with 13 bases that match TRBD2. This CDR3 is built from 16 residues. V shed 4 bases, J shed 6 bases, and the junction held 7 bases outside the gene matches. Germline CDR1 is KGHSH and CDR2 is LQKENI. The CDR3 nucleotides read TGTGCCAGCTCACTAAGAACTAGCGGGGGGGCTGATACGCAGTATTTT. Translating it yields CASSLRTSGGADTQYF. Combining the CDR3 with reference TRBV18 and TRBJ2-3 gives the whole variable domain NAGVMQNPRHLVRRRGQEARLRCSPMKGHSHVYWYRQLPEEGLKFMVYLQKENIIDESGMPKERFSAEFPKEGPSILRIQQVVRGDSAAYFCASSLRTSGGADTQYFGPGTRLTVL.

The rearrangement links TRBV29-1 to TRBJ1-1; 7 positions match TRBD1. CDR3 size: 10 residues. The junction had 4 bases not matched to a gene; V was cut back by 4 bases and J by 11 bases. Germline V gene data show CDR1 as SQVTM and CDR2 as ANQGSEA. For the CDR3, the DNA is TGCAGCGTTGCGGACAGGAGGGCTTTCTTT. Amino acid sequence: CSVADRRAFF.

As to this clone: This sample includes further DNA sequences coding for the same CDR3. The chain combines TRBV9 with TRBJ1-1; weak D call: TRBD1 (5 bases). The CDR3 contains 13 residues. Per germline, CDR1 SGDLS and CDR2 YYNGEE. V was clipped by 1 base and J by 1 base, with 5 bases between them. In DNA form, the CDR3 reads TGTGCCAGCAGCGTAACAGGGAACACTGAAGCTTTCTTT. Its translation: CASSVTGNTEAFF. The full variable domain, in which reference TRBV9 and TRBJ1-1 provide the parts outside the CDR3, is DSGVTQTPKHLITATGQRVTLRCSPRSGDLSVYWYQQSLDQGLQFLIQYYNGEERAKGNILERFSAQQFPDLHSELNLSSLELGDSALYFCASSVTGNTEAFFGQGTRLTVV.

This sequence joins TRBV2 and TRBJ2-1; TRBD1 matches 8 bases. V was pared by 5 bases and J by 0 bases, with 3 bases of the junction left unmatched. CDR1 is SNHLY and CDR2 is FYNNEI in the germline V gene. The CDR3 is made up of 15 amino acids. The CDR3 DNA follows: TGTGCCAGCAGTCCGGGGACAGGCTCCTACAATGAGCAGTTCTTC. Translation gives CASSPGTGSYNEQFF. Using reference TRBV2 and TRBJ2-1 for the parts outside the CDR3, the full variable domain is EPEVTQTPSHQVTQMGQEVILRCVPISNHLYFYWYRQILGQKVEFLVSFYNNEISEKSEIFDDQFSVERPDGSNFTLKIRSTKLEDSAMYFCASSPGTGSYNEQFFGPGTRLTVL.

The gene calls are TRBV5-1 and TRBJ1-2; 8 bases agree with TRBD1. This CDR3 has 14 amino acids. The V gene's germline CDR1 is SGHRS and CDR2 YFSETQ. The ends lost 5 bases at V and 3 bases at J; junction bases unmatched: 6. The CDR3 loop reads CASSSGTGDYGYTF. For the CDR3, the DNA is TGCGCCAGCAGTTCCGGGACAGGCGACTATGGCTACACCTTC.

The gene calls are TRBV5-4 and TRBJ1-2, with TRBD1 matching 8 bases. The J segment lost 12 bases and the V segment lost 3 bases, leaving 13 bases of the junction unmatched. Germline values: CDR1 SGHNT, CDR2 YYREEE (reference sequence). This CDR3 comprises 14 residues. The CDR3 loop is CASSSGQDRAIDTF. CDR3 sequence (DNA): TGTGCCAGCAGCTCCGGTCAGGACAGGGCAATTGACACCTTC.

The chain has TRBV27 and TRBJ2-1; a weak D match, TRBD2 (5 bases). Trimming pared 1 base from V and 0 bases from J, leaving 10 bases between. This CDR3 has 16 amino acids. Looked up from germline, CDR1 is MNHEY and CDR2 is SMNVEV (reference sequence). CDR3 amino acids: CASSLLAGSSYNEQFF. CDR3 DNA sequence: TGTGCCAGCAGTTTATTGGCGGGTAGCTCCTACAATGAGCAGTTCTTC.

A few counts support this clone. V is TRBV7-2 and J is TRBJ1-2; tentatively, D is TRBD1 (5 bases). Germline values: CDR1 SGHTA, CDR2 FQGNSA. The CDR3 has 12 residues. V gave up 4 bases and J gave up 9 bases, with 12 bases separating them. CDR3 nucleotide sequence: TGTGCCAGCAGCTGGGGGACTAACAGCTACACCTTC. The encoded protein is CASSWGTNSYTF.

The chain uses TRBV29-1 and TRBJ2-7, with D perhaps matching TRBD1 (6 bases). Germline lookup yields CDR1 SQVTM and CDR2 ANQGSEA. The CDR3 contains 12 residues. Trimming removed 5 bases at V and 2 bases at J, with 10 bases between. CDR3 sequence reads: CSVTGLPYEQYF. The CDR3 DNA reads as TGCAGCGTTACAGGGTTACCCTACGAGCAGTACTTC.

The V gene is TRBV19, the J gene TRBJ2-1, with 9 positions matching TRBD2. This CDR3 is 20 amino acids long. The junction had 22 bases not matched to a gene; V was cut back by 5 bases and J by 5 bases. Germline assignment: CDR1 LNHDA and CDR2 SQIVND (reference sequence). The CDR3 DNA is TGTGCCAGTAGTGCCCAACCGGGACTAGCAGGCAGAGGGTCCAACAATGAGCAGTTCTTC. Translation: CASSAQPGLAGRGSNNEQFF. Drawing the rest from reference TRBV19 and TRBJ2-1, the complete variable domain is DGGITQSPKYLFRKEGQNVTLSCEQNLNHDAMYWYRQDPGQGLRLIYYSQIVNDFQKGDIAEGYSVSREKKESFPLTVTSAQKNPTAFYLCASSAQPGLAGRGSNNEQFFGPGTRLTVL.

The chain recombines TRBV7-9 with TRBJ2-3; 10 bases match TRBD2. The CDR3 sequence is 19 residues long. Trimming at V came to 2 bases and at J to 1 base, leaving 12 bases not matched to a gene. The germline V gene has CDR1 SEHNR and CDR2 FQNEAQ (reference sequence). CDR3 bases: TGTGCCAGCAGCTTAAAGGGAACAGCTAGCGGGAGCCGCACAGATACGCAGTATTTT. Translated: CASSLKGTASGSRTDTQYF.

J is TRBJ1-5 and V is TRBV27, with 10 bases lining up with TRBD1. The CDR3 is made up of 14 amino acids. V dropped 6 bases and J dropped 5; count of bases not matched to a gene: 4. CDR1 and CDR2 from the germline V gene are MNHEY and SMNVEV (reference sequence). The CDR3 loop reads CASSDRGPDQPQHF. CDR3 DNA sequence: TGTGCCAGCAGCGACAGGGGGCCCGATCAGCCCCAGCATTTT.

V is TRBV10-3 and J is TRBJ1-4; unclear D gene. In germline, CDR1 is ENHRY, CDR2 SYGVKD. Trimming removed 3 bases at V and 4 bases at J, with 9 bases between. This CDR3 is built from 14 residues. The CDR3 nucleotides read TGTGCCATCAGTGAAGCAGGAATTAATGAAAAACTGTTTTTT. It specifies CAISEAGINEKLFF.

The table lists this clone with a few counts. The chain uses TRBV30 and TRBJ1-6, with 9 bases fitting TRBD1. The ends lost 0 bases at V and 6 bases at J; junction bases unmatched: 6. The length of the CDR3 is 16 residues. Germline V gives CDR1 GTSNPN, CDR2 SVGIG (reference sequence). The CDR3 DNA reads TGTGCCTGGAGTGTTTTGGGACAGGGTGGTAATTCACCCCTCCACTTT. Residues: CAWSVLGQGGNSPLHF.

V is TRBV6-1 and J is TRBJ1-5, with 8 positions matching TRBD1. This CDR3 comprises 15 residues. The V segment lost 3 bases and the J segment 6 bases; nucleotides outside the gene matches: 7. Germline V gene sequence: CDR1 MNHNS, CDR2 SASEGT. In nucleotides, the CDR3 is TGTGCCAGCAGTGAGCAGGGGGCGTTTCCTCAGCCCCAGCATTTT. It codes for CASSEQGAFPQPQHF.

This chain joins TRBV7-9 and TRBJ2-5, with TRBD2 matching 7 bases. The trim removed 5 bases at V and 0 bases at J, leaving 18 bases unmatched. The CDR3 loop spans 19 amino acids. The germline CDR1 and CDR2 sequences are SEHNR and FQNEAQ (reference sequence). The CDR3 loop reads CASSGRLRSGVSYQETQYF. CDR3 coding DNA: TGTGCCAGCAGCGGCCGTCTACGGAGCGGGGTGTCGTACCAAGAGACCCAGTACTTC. The full variable domain, its missing parts supplied by reference TRBV7-9 and TRBJ2-5, is DTGVSQNPRHKITKRGQNVTFRCDPISEHNRLYWYRQTLGQGPEFLTYFQNEAQLEKSRLLSDRFSAERPKGSFSTLEIQRTEQGDSAMYLCASSGRLRSGVSYQETQYFGPGTRLLVL.

V and J are TRBV25-1 and TRBJ2-5; the D gene is possibly TRBD2 (6 bases). The germline V and J ends were trimmed by 4 bases and 2 bases, with 14 bases remaining between them. This CDR3 region has 15 residues. The germline CDR1 and CDR2 sequences are MGHDK and SYGVNS. CDR3 loop: CASSGRESPQETQYF. The CDR3 coding sequence is TGTGCCAGCAGTGGACGGGAGAGCCCGCAAGAGACCCAGTACTTC.

The genes are TRBV6-5 and TRBJ2-5; 7 bases are shared with TRBD2. This CDR3 comprises 15 residues. J lost 5 bases, V lost 5 bases, and 11 bases had no gene match. Germline values: CDR1 MNHEY, CDR2 SVGAGI. The CDR3 DNA is TGTGCCAGCAGTCTTTGGGAGGGGAAGGGGGAGACCCAGTACTTC. Translated: CASSLWEGKGETQYF.

This clone was observed once. V is TRBV5-4 and J is TRBJ2-3, with a tentative D call TRBD2 (5 bases). Trimming removed 1 base at V and 1 base at J, with 7 bases between. This CDR3 contains 14 residues. From germline, CDR1 is SGHNT and CDR2 YYREEE (reference sequence). CDR3 region: CASSLRGGTDTQYF. In DNA, the CDR3 is TGTGCCAGCAGCTTGCGGGGAGGCACAGATACGCAGTATTTT.

The rearrangement uses TRBV19 and TRBJ2-7, with 9 bases fitting TRBD1. The germline gives CDR1 LNHDA, CDR2 SQIVND (reference sequence). This CDR3 comprises 14 residues. V lost 3 bases and J lost 1; bases outside the gene matches: 1. CDR3 residues: CASSIDRGSYEQYF. The CDR3 coding sequence is TGTGCCAGTAGTATCGACAGGGGGTCCTACGAGCAGTACTTC.